This T cell receptor (beta chain) originates from a study of T cells after yellow fever vaccination. This clonotype was observed at least ten times. Germline is not matched at one junction end, which may reflect a read error. TCRdb re-analysed the 5' RACE reads in MiXCR, keeping a single row per CDR3 protein. In the table there are 510,000 or so distinct CDR3 sequences, approximately 21% of which are singletons. Germline V gene data show CDR1 as MDHEN and CDR2 as SYDVKM. This CDR3 has 11 amino acids. The chain couples TRBV28 to TRBJ2-5; no reliable D call. The clonotype originates from a man aged 25 to 40 who received the YFV17D yellow fever vaccine. The material sequenced was PBMCs, taken 15 days after the yellow fever booster vaccination. Written as DNA, the CDR3 is TGCGCCAGCAGCCGGACGGAGACCCAGTACTTC. As protein: CASSRTETQYF.